The entry below describes one T cell receptor (beta chain). The data belong to a study of technical replicates of blood from a handful of donors. Germline CDR1 reads MGHRA; CDR2 reads YSYEKL. This CDR3 is built from 15 residues. V lost 0 bases and J 4 bases, leaving 10 bases between the germline ends. TCRdb keeps only in-frame clones here, not all; method: immunoSEQ multiplex PCR. This table has 100,000 or so clones, approximately 95% appearing once. The V gene is TRBV4-1, the J gene TRBJ1-5; no definite D call. The sequence was obtained from a human donor in good health. The sample taken for sequencing was T cells isolated from PBMCs. In DNA form, the CDR3 reads TGCGCCAGCAGCCAAGATGAGGTTACGAATCAGCCCCAGCATTTT. Translation: CASSQDEVTNQPQHF.